This T cell receptor delta chain was sequenced during a study of gamma-delta chains in newborns, infants, children. Study at large: Microbial exposure reportedly drives polyclonal innate γδ T cell expansion after birth.

TCRdb processed the reads again with the CATT caller. The sample shows around 5,900 delta-chain clones, roughly 15% of them seen only once. The CDR3 has 21 amino acids. Germline CDR1 is GEAIGNYY and CDR2 is EKD. V lost 3 bases to trimming and J lost 0 bases; unmatched junction nucleotides: 18. This clone was seen repeatedly, ten times or more. It differs at one base from a far larger clone, so likely a read error. The same CDR3 is also encoded by other DNA sequences in this sample. The chain couples TRDV2 to TRDJ2, with TRDD3 identical over 10 bases. The receptor comes from a child who was a newborn, infant or young child, either healthy, febrile or measles-vaccinated (not recorded which). The material was blood, obtained at baseline. The CDR3 is CACDPLLPGGGYGSLTAQLFF. In DNA, the CDR3 is TGTGCCTGTGACCCCCTCCTACCGGGCGGGGGATACGGTTCTTTGACAGCACAACTCTTCTTT.